This T cell receptor beta chain was captured by sequencing in a study of identifying expanded T cells in peripheral blood. As regards this clone: What it recognizes is unknown.

Overall study results and limits: About 1.2 clones differed between technical replicates, versus roughly 17 and 20 over time. Approximately two-week clone count variance significantly increased as total template count grew.

The germline V gene encodes CDR1 MNHNS and CDR2 SASEGT. The CDR3 is made up of 15 amino acids. The V end lost 5 bases, the J end lost 0 bases, and 11 bases lay between the germline ends. TCRdb's copy holds only in-frame clones and misses some; the assay was immunoSEQ multiplex PCR. The sample includes tens of thousands of clones, 65% to 85% of them seen just once. This chain links TRBV6-1 with TRBJ1-5, with D unresolved. This TCR was recovered from a person aged 18 to 70 in good health. Sequenced material: blood. CDR3 sequence: CASSFRTASNQPQHF. The DNA of the CDR3 is TGTGCCAGCAGTTTCCGGACGGCTAGCAATCAGCCCCAGCATTTT.